This T cell receptor (beta chain) originates from a study of TIL therapy for anti-PD-1-resistant metastatic lung cancer. The overall study: Median tumor PD-L1 proportion score was roughly 6%. Tumors carried a median about 1.5 non-synonymous mutations per megabase.

The libraries were made with immunoSEQ v3. Profiled with immunoSEQ multiplex PCR; TCRdb holds only in-frame clones, not every one. The sample has 15,000 to 20,000 clones, approximately 83% seen once; the top ten hold about 2.2%. Time point described: pre-treatment sample, taken before nivolumab and TIL therapy. Stage 4 NSCLC adults joined between October 2017 and January 2020. The table lists this clone with a few counts. One end of the junction varies from germline; a read error may be responsible. Germline loops: CDR1 MDHEN, CDR2 SYDVKM. This CDR3 spans 11 amino acids. The receptor was isolated from a person aged 25 to 80 with non-small cell lung cancer. V is TRBV28 and J is TRBJ1-5; D ambiguous. The sample in question was blood, obtained at baseline. The CDR3 reads CASSVSDGAIF. The CDR3 DNA sequence: TGTGCCAGCAGCGTTTCCGACGGTGCCATTTTT.